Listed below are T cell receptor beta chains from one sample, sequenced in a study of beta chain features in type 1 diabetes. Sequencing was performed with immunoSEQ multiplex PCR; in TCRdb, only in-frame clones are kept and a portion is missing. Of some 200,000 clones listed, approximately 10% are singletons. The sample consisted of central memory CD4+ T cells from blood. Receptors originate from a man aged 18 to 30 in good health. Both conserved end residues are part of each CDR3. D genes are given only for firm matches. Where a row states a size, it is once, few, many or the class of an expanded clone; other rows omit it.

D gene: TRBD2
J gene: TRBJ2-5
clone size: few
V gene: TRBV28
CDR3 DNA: TGTGCCAGCAGTTCATCCCGACTAGCGGGAGATGGTGAGCAGTACTTC
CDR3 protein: CASSSSRLAGDGEQYF

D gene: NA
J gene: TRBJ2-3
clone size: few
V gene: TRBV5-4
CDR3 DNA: TGTGCCAGCAGCGTCCGGGGCACAGATACGCAGTATTTT
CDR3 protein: CASSVRGTDTQYF

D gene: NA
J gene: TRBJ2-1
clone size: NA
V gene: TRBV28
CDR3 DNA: TGTGCCAGCAGTACAGGCGGGGCTGGGGAGCAGTTCTTC
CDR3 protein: CASSTGGAGEQFF

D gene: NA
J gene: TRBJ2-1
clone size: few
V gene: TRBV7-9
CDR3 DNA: TGTGCCAGCAGCCAGGGACTCGGAGAGAGAAATGAGCAGTTCTTC
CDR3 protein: CASSQGLGERNEQFF

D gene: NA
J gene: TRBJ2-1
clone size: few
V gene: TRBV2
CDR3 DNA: TGTGCCAGCAACATGGACAGTGGGGTTTACAATGAGCAGTTCTTC
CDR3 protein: CASNMDSGVYNEQFF

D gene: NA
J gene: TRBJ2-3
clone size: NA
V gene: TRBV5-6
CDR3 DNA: TGTGCCAGCAGCTACCCCCTAGCTGGGGGCACAGATACGCAGTATTTT
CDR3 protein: CASSYPLAGGTDTQYF

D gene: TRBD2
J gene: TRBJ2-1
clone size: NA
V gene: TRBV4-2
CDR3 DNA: TGTGCCAGCAGCATCGGGACTAGCGTCGATGAGCAGTTCTTC
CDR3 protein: CASSIGTSVDEQFF

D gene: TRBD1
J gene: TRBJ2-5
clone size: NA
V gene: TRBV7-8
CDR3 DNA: TGTGCCAGCAGCCCGGGGACAGGGACACAAGAGACCCAGTACTTC
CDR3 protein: CASSPGTGTQETQYF

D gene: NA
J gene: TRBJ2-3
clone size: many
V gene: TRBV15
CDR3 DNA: TGTGCCACCAGCAGGAGCGGGTGGGGCACAGATACGCAGTATTTT
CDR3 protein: CATSRSGWGTDTQYF

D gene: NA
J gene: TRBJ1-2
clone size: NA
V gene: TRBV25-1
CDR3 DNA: TGTGCCAGCAGTAGGACTAACTATGGCTACACCTTC
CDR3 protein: CASSRTNYGYTF

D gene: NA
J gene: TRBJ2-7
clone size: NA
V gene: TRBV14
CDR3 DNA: TGTGCCAGCAGCCAAGCGGGTAGAAGCTCCTACGAGCAGTACTTC
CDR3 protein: CASSQAGRSSYEQYF

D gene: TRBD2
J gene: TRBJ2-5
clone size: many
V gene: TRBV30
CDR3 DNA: TGTGCCTGGAGTGTTGCTAGCGGGAGTGAGACCCAGTACTTC
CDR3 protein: CAWSVASGSETQYF

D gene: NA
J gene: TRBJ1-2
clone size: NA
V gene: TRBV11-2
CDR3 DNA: TGTGCCAGCAGCGCCCACAGCTATGGCTACACCTTC
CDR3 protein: CASSAHSYGYTF

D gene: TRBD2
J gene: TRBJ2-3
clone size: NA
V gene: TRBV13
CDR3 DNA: TGTGCCAGCAGCTTATTGCCCCTCCGGGAGGTGAATTTT
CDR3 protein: CASSLLPLREVNF

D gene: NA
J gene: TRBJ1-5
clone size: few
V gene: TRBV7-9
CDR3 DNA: TGTGCCAGCTCGGCGGATAGCAATCAGCCCCAGCATTTT
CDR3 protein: CASSADSNQPQHF

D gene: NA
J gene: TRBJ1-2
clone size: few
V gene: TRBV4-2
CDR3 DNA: TGTGCCAGCAGCCCAACGGGGGGGCGCGGTGGCTACACCTTC
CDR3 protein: CASSPTGGRGGYTF

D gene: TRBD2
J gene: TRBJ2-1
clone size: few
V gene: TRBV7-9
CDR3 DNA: TGTGCCGCCGGACCTAGCGGGACCGATGAGCAGTTCTTC
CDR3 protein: CAAGPSGTDEQFF

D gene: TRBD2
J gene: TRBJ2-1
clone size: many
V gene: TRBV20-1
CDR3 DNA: TGCAGTGGCGGGAGGAGGGATGAGCAGTTCTTC
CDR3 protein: CSGGRRDEQFF

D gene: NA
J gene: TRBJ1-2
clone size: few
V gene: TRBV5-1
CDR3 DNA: TGCGCCAGCAACCGGAGGGCAGGGGAGAATGGCTACACCTTC
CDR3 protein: CASNRRAGENGYTF

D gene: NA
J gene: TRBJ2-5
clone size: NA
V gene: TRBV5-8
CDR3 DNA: TGTGCCAGCAGCTTGAGGCCCATCCTGGGGGAGACCCAGTACTTC
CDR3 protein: CASSLRPILGETQYF

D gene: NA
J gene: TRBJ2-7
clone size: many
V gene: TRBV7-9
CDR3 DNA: TGTGCCAGCAGCTTAGGAGTTAGCACTGTTCGATGGGAGCAGTACTTC
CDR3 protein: CASSLGVSTVRWEQYF

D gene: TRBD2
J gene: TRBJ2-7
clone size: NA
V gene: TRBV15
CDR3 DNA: TGTGCCACCAGCAGTGGACTAGCGGGAGATATCTACGAGCAGTACTTC
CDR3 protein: CATSSGLAGDIYEQYF

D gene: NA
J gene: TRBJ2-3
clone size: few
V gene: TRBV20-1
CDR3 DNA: TGCAGTGCAGATACGCAGTATTTT
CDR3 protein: CSADTQYF

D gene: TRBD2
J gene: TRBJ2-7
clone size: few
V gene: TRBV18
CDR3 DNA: TGTGCCAGCTCACCGACTAGCGGAAGCTACGAGCAGTACTTC
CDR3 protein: CASSPTSGSYEQYF

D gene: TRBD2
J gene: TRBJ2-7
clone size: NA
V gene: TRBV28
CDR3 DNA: TGTGCCAGCACCCCCAGGACAGCGGGAGAGTACGAGCAGTACTTC
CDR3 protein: CASTPRTAGEYEQYF

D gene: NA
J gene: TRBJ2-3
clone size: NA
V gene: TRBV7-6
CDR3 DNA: TGTGCCAGCAGCTTATGGGGAGATACGCAGTATTTT
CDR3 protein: CASSLWGDTQYF

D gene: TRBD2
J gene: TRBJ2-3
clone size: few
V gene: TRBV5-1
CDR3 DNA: TGCGCCAGCAGCTTGGTCGCCCTAGCGGGAGTCCCAGATACGCAGTATTTT
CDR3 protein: CASSLVALAGVPDTQYF

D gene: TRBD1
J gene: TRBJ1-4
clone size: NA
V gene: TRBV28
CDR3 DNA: TGTGCCAGCAGTGGACAGGGGTTCCAGCCCGAAAAACTGTTTTTT
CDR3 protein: CASSGQGFQPEKLFF

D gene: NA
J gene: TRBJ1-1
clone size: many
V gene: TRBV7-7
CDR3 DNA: TGTGCTAGCAGCGTAGACAGGAACACTGAAGCTTTCTTT
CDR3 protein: CASSVDRNTEAFF

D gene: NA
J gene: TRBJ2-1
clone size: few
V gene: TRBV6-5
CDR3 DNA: TGTGCCAGCAGGGATAATGCGGGGTACAATGAGCAGTTCTTC
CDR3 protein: CASRDNAGYNEQFF

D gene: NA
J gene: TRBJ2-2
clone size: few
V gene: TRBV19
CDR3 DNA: TGTGCCAGTAGTTTGGCGGCCAGTGCGAACACCGGGGAGCTGTTTTTT
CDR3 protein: CASSLAASANTGELFF

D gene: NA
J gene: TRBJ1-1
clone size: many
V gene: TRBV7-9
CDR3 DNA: TGTGCCAGCAGCTTAGCTCTGGCAGGCGTGAAGACTGAAGCTTTCTTT
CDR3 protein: CASSLALAGVKTEAFF

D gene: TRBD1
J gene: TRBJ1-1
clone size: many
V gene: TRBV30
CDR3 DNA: TGTGCCTGGAGTATAACAGGGGGCCGAAACACTGAAGCTTTCTTT
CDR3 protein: CAWSITGGRNTEAFF

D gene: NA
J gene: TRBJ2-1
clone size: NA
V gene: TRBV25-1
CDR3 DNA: TGTGCCAGCCGAGCGACTAGCTACAATGAGCAGTTCTTC
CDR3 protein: CASRATSYNEQFF

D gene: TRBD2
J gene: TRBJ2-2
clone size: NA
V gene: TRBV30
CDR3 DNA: TGTGCCTGGAGTAGGATGACTAGCGGTCACGGGGAGCTGTTTTTT
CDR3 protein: CAWSRMTSGHGELFF

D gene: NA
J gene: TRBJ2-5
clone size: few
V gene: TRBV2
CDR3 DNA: TGTGCCAGCAGTCCTGCTTCGCAGGGAGAGACCCAGTACTTC
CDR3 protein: CASSPASQGETQYF

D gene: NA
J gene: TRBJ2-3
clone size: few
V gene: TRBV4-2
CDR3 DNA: TGTGCCAGCAGCCAAGGTCGGGGAGATACGCAGTATTTT
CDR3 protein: CASSQGRGDTQYF

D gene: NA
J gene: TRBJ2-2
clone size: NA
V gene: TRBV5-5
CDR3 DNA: TGTGCCAGCACGAGCTTTACCCGGGATTCAGGGGAGCTGTTTTTT
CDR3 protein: CASTSFTRDSGELFF

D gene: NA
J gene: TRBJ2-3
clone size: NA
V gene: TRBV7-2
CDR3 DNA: TGTGCCAGCAGCTTCGGCACAGATACGCAGTATTTT
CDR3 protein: CASSFGTDTQYF

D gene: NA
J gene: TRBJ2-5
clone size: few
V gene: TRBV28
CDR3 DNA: TGTGCCAGCAGTCGGAAGGCCTTTTGGGTGGAGACCCAGTACTTC
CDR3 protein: CASSRKAFWVETQYF

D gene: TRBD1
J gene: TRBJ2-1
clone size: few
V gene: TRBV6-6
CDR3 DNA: TGTGCCAGCATTACGACAGGGAGCTCCTACAATGAGCAGTTCTTC
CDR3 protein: CASITTGSSYNEQFF

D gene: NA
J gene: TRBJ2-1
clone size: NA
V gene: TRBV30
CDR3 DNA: TGTGCCTGGGATAGGGGCGGCATCTCCTACAATGAGCAGTTCTTC
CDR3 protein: CAWDRGGISYNEQFF

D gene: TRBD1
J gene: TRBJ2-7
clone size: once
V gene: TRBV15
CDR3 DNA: TGTGCCACCAGCAGAGATGGGGGGACAGGGGGCAACTACGAGCAGTACTTC
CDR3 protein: CATSRDGGTGGNYEQYF

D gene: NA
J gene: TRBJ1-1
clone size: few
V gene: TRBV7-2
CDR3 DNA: TGTGCCAGCAGCTTAAGTCCGGGGCTTGAAGCTTTCTTT
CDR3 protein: CASSLSPGLEAFF

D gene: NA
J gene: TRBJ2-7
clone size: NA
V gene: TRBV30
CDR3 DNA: TGTGCCTGGAGGGTAAGTGGCCTAGTCCGCTCCTACGAGCAGTACTTC
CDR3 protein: CAWRVSGLVRSYEQYF